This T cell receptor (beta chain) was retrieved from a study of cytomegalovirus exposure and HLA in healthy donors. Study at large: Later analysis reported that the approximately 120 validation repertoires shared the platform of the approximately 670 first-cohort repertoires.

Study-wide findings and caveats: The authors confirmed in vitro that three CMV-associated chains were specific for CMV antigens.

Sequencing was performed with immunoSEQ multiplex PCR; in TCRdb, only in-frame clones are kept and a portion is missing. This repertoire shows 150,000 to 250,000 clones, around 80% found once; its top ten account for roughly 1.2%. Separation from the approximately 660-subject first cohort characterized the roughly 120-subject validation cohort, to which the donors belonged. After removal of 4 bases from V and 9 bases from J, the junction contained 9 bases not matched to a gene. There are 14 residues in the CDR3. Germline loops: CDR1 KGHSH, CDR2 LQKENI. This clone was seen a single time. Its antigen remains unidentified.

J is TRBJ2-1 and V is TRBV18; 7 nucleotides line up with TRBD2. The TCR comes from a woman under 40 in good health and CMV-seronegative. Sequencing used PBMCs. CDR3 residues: CASSLGLEWGEQFF. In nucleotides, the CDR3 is TGTGCCAGCTCACTCGGACTAGAGTGGGGTGAGCAGTTCTTC.